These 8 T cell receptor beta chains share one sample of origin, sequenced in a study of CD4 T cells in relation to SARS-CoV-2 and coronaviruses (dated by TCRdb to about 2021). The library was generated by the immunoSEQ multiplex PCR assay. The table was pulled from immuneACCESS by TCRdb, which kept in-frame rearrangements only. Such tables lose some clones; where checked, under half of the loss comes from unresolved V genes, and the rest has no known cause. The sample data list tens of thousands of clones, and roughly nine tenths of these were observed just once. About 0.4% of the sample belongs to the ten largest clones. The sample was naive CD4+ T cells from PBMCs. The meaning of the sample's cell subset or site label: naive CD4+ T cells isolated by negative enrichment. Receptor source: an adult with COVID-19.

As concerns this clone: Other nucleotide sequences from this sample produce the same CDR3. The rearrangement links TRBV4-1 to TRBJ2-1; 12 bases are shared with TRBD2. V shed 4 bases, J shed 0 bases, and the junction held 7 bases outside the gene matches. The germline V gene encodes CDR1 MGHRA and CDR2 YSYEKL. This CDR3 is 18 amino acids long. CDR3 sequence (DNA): TGCGCCAGCAGCCGTGGGCTAGCGGGAGGGAGCTCCTACAATGAGCAGTTCTTC. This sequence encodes CASSRGLAGGSSYNEQFF.

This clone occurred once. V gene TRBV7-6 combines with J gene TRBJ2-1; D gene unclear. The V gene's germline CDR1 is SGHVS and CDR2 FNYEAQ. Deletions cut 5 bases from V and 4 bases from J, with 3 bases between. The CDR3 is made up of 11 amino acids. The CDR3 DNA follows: TGTGCCAGCAGCGTTTACAATGAGCAGTTCTTC. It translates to CASSVYNEQFF.

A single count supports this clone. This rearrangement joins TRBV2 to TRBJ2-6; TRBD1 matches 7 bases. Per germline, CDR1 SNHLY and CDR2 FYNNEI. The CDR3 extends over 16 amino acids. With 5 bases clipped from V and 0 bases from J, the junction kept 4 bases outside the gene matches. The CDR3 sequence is CASSRTGNSGANVLTF. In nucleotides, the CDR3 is TGTGCCAGCAGTAGGACAGGAAACTCTGGGGCCAACGTCCTGACTTTC.

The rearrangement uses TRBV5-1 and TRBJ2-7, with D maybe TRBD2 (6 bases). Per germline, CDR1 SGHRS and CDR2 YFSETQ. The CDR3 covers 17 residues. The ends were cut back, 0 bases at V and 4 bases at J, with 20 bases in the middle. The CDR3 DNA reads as TGCGCCAGCAGCTTGGCCCCCACGGCAGCGGGTTCGTACGAGCAGTACTTC. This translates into CASSLAPTAAGSYEQYF.

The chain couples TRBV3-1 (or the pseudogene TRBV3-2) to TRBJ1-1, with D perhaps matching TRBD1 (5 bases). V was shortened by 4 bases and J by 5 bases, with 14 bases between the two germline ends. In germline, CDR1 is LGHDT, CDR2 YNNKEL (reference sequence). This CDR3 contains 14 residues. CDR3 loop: CASSRIDSGTEAFF. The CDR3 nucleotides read TGTGCCAGCAGCCGAATAGACAGCGGGACTGAAGCTTTCTTT.

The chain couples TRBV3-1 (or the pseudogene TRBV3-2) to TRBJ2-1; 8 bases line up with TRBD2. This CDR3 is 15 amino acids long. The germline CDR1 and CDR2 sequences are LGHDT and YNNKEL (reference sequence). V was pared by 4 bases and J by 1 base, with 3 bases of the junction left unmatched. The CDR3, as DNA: TGTGCCAGCAGCCTCGTAGCGGGATCCTACAATGAGCAGTTCTTC. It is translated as CASSLVAGSYNEQFF.

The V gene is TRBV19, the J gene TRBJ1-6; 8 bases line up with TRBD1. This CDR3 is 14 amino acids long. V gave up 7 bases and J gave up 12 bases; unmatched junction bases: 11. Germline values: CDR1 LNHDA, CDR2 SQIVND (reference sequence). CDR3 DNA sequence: TGTGCCAGTACCAAAAGATCCGGGACAGGACCCCTCCACTTT. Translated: CASTKRSGTGPLHF.

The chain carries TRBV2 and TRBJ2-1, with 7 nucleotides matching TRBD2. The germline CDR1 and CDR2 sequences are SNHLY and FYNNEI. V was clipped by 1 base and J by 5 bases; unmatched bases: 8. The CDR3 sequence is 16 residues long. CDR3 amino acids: CASSEDPGTTNNEQFF. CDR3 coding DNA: TGTGCCAGCAGTGAAGACCCAGGGACTACCAACAATGAGCAGTTCTTC.